This T cell receptor (beta chain) was profiled in a study of blood T cell repertoires in COVID-19 (TCRdb year 2020). Regarding the complete study: Samples from collaborators originated in the United States, Italy and Spain and spanned both the acute and convalescent phases of COVID-19. The prospective study material was composed of cDNA or gDNA derived from T cells, B-cell-depleted T cells, or PBMCs. The samples were drawn from the first 160 participants of the ongoing ImmuneRACE study and from 1,254 subjects provided by 6 global collaborators. Nearly every sample came with metadata listing a de-identified subject ID, COVID-19 status, age in years and sex. Subjects who had been exposed to COVID-19, were actively infected with it, or had recovered from it provided the deeply sampled blood TCRbeta repertoires that made up the dataset. The repertoires were made available in a free public database intended to serve as a resource for research on the immune response to SARS-CoV-2. Where HLA class I and class II types were available, the types were taken from metadata supplied by the sample provider, not from assay-based typing.

The immunoSEQ Assay, a bias-controlled multiplex PCR, was used to amplify TCRbeta CDR3 regions from genomic DNA. Per the source publication's procedure: Nucleated cell counts per sample were estimated from amplification of reference gene primers within the assay. To quantify the absolute abundance of each unique TCRbeta CDR3 rearrangement, sequence reads were collapsed and filtered. For each sample, productive Simpson clonality was calculated by taking the square root of Simpson's diversity index across productive rearrangements. In its TCRdb copy, this immuneACCESS table keeps in-frame sequences only and misses some clones. Where compared with another copy, unresolved V genes explain less than half of these, and the others have no known cause. V, J and clone size are those of that table, while D and trimming were read from the DNA. In all, the sample holds more than 100,000 clones, and 75% to 85% of those were seen once. The top ten clones comprise approximately 4.2% of the sample.

A note on this clone: No antigen is known for it. No quality values exist for individual bases; no much larger clone is one base distant.

Whole blood was collected in K2EDTA tubes by collaborating institutions according to the institutions' own protocols. Collaborator samples were shipped for TCRbeta analysis as frozen whole blood, isolated PBMCs, or DNA extracted from either sample type. What the work shows at the level of the full study, not this receptor alone: The amount of clinical and demographic metadata varied by source and participant and was provided uncurated.

Sequenced: peripheral blood. This clonotype was sampled from an elderly woman with acute or convalescent COVID-19.

The CDR3 protein is CASSLAHREETQYF. The DNA sequence follows: TGCGCCAGCAGCTTGGCCCATAGAGAGGAGACCCAGTACTTC. The V gene is TRBV5-1 and the J gene is TRBJ2-5; the D gene remains uncertain. Trimming removed 0 bases from V and 5 bases from J, leaving 11 bases between the germline ends. The germline V gene yields SGHRS for CDR1 and YFSETQ for CDR2. The CDR3 holds 14 amino acids from the cysteine to the phenylalanine. CDR3 DNA only is kept here, 42 bases in frame from base 1.